This T cell receptor (beta chain) was documented in a study of Ad26.COV2.S vaccination and SARS-CoV-2 variants. The sample's treatment: 15 to 20 received Ad26.COV2.S at low or high dose, single or two shots; five or six received placebo; per-sample allocation not given. Sampling took place 63 days after the first vaccine or placebo injection. CDR3 length: 14 amino acids. CDR1 is MNHEY, CDR2 SVGAGI, per germline. Trimming took 4 bases from V and 7 from J, leaving 14 bases between them. The table came from immunoSEQ multiplex PCR; TCRdb's copy has only in-frame clones and leaves some out. The table has 440,000 or so clones, 80% to 90% seen once.

This receptor was identified in a person between 18 and 65 years old who received the Ad26.COV2.S COVID-19 vaccine or a placebo. The V call is TRBV6-5, the J call TRBJ2-1; either TRBD1 or TRBD2 may supply D (6 bases each). Sequencing used peripheral blood, obtained in a trial of Ad26.COV2.S vaccine versus placebo. CDR3 sequence: CASSLRDIGNEQFF. The CDR3, as DNA: TGTGCCAGCAGTTTGCGGGACATTGGGAATGAGCAGTTCTTC.